This passage covers 32 T cell receptor beta chains from one sample sequenced in a study of blood T cell repertoires in COVID-19. Profiled with immunoSEQ multiplex PCR; TCRdb holds only in-frame clones, not every one. The sample has approximately 120,000 clones; roughly 86% are singletons. The sequenced sample consisted of peripheral blood. Receptor source: a woman in her forties or fifties who had recovered from COVID-19.

For this clone: Distinct nucleotide sequences in the sample also encode this CDR3. The rearrangement uses TRBV5-1 and TRBJ2-7; TRBD2 aligns across 9 bases. CDR1 and CDR2 (germline): SGHRS, YFSETQ. With 4 bases clipped from V and 4 bases from J, the junction kept 3 bases outside the gene matches. The CDR3 loop spans 13 amino acids. The CDR3 sequence: CASSRLADYEQYF. CDR3 coding DNA: TGCGCCAGCAGCCGACTAGCGGATTACGAGCAGTACTTC.

The chain joins TRBV29-1 to TRBJ2-5, with D maybe TRBD2 (6 bases). Germline-derived CDR1 and CDR2 are SQVTM and ANQGSEA. Trimming shortened V by 1 base and J by 3 bases, and 12 bases separated the two germline ends. CDR3 length: 14 residues. The CDR3 nucleotides are TGCAGCGTTGAAGGCCGGGAGTGGGAAGAGACCCAGTACTTC. Amino acid sequence: CSVEGREWEETQYF. The full variable domain, with the rest looked up from reference TRBV29-1 and TRBJ2-5, is SAVISQKPSRDICQRGTSLTIQCQVDSQVTMMFWYRQQPGQSLTLIATANQGSEATYESGFVIDKFPISRPNLTFSTLTVSNMSPEDSSIYLCSVEGREWEETQYFGPGTRLLVL.

This clone has just one count. The CDR3 nucleotides are TGTGCCAGCAGTACAGGTTCACGGGAACTGTTTTTT. Protein: CASSTGSRELFF. This sequence joins TRBV28 and TRBJ1-4; a weak D match, TRBD1 (5 bases). The V end lost 5 bases, the J end lost 12 bases, and 13 bases lay between the germline ends. CDR1 is MDHEN, CDR2 SYDVKM, per germline. The CDR3 loop spans 12 amino acids.

The J gene is TRBJ1-6, the V gene TRBV3-1 (or the pseudogene TRBV3-2), with D possibly TRBD1 on 5 matching bases. Trimming shortened V by 3 bases and J by 12 bases, and 9 bases separated the two germline ends. CDR3 length: 12 amino acids. Germline CDR1 is LGHDT and CDR2 is YNNKEL (reference sequence). The CDR3 spells CASSHRGGPLHF. CDR3 bases: TGTGCCAGCAGCCACCGGGGGGGACCCCTCCACTTT.

The chain recombines TRBV27 with TRBJ1-2; TRBD1 is a possible D gene (5 bases). With 5 bases removed from V and 8 bases from J, the gap between germline ends came to 15 bases. CDR1 is MNHEY, CDR2 SMNVEV, per germline (reference sequence). The CDR3 is 13 residues long. In DNA form, the CDR3 reads TGTGCCAGCAGTCCTTTCTTGGGGGGAGGCTACACCTTC. Translating gives CASSPFLGGGYTF.

The genes are TRBV27 and TRBJ2-2; D is perhaps TRBD1 (6 bases). CDR1 is MNHEY and CDR2 is SMNVEV in the germline V gene (reference sequence). The CDR3 runs 15 residues. V was cut by 7 bases and J by 5 bases, with 17 bases left in between. CDR3 residues: CASTQIPTGTGELFF. The CDR3 coding sequence is TGTGCCAGCACCCAGATCCCTACAGGGACCGGGGAGCTGTTTTTT.

This clone was seen only once. J is TRBJ1-3 and V is TRBV7-9, with 9 bases that match TRBD1. This CDR3 region has 18 residues. Germline CDR1 and CDR2: SEHNR and FQNEAQ (reference sequence). Germline trimming cut 5 bases from V and 4 bases from J; bases unmatched to any gene: 15. CDR3 amino acids: CASSRHVTGGNKGNTIYF. Written as DNA, the CDR3 is TGTGCCAGCAGCAGGCACGTAACAGGGGGCAATAAAGGAAACACCATATATTTT.

This sequence joins TRBV7-6 and TRBJ2-1, with D perhaps matching TRBD2 (6 bases). Germline V gene lookup returns CDR1 SGHVS and CDR2 FNYEAQ. This CDR3 has 15 amino acids. Trimming pared 5 bases from V and 5 bases from J, leaving 16 bases between. In DNA form, the CDR3 reads TGTGCCAGCAGCCAGGGAGGAGTTGGCCACAATGAGCAGTTCTTC. Protein product: CASSQGGVGHNEQFF.

For this clone: A much bigger clone sits one base away, suggesting this may be a read error. The J gene is TRBJ2-7, the V gene TRBV6-1; D gene unclear. The germline CDR1 and CDR2 sequences are MNHNS and SASEGT. Trimming shortened V by 3 bases and J by 4 bases, and 4 bases separated the two germline ends. This CDR3 is 11 amino acids long. CDR3 DNA sequence: TGTGCCAGCAGTGACAGTTACGAGCAGTACTTC. It is translated as CASSDSYEQYF.

The V call is TRBV7-2, the J call TRBJ2-7, with 7 positions matching TRBD2. The CDR3 loop spans 17 amino acids. V trimming: 1 base; J trimming: 0 bases; junction bases outside the gene matches: 9. CDR1 and CDR2 from the germline V gene are SGHTA and FQGNSA. CDR3 region: CASSLGLGGGSSYEQYF. The DNA for the CDR3 is TGTGCCAGCAGCTTAGGTCTCGGCGGGGGAAGCTCCTACGAGCAGTACTTC.

The genes are TRBV7-6 and TRBJ1-2; D not resolved. The CDR3 has 14 residues. The germline gives CDR1 SGHVS, CDR2 FNYEAQ. The V gene lost 1 base and the J gene lost 4 bases, with 10 bases spanning the gap. CDR3: CASSLGAKSYGYTF. The CDR3 DNA is TGTGCCAGCAGCTTAGGGGCGAAGAGCTATGGCTACACCTTC.

This rearrangement joins TRBV7-2 to TRBJ2-1; TRBD2 agrees at 7 bases. V lost 7 bases, J lost 6 bases, and 15 bases stayed unmatched. The CDR3 runs 16 residues. Germline CDR1 and CDR2: SGHTA and FQGNSA. CDR3 sequence: CASKRSLAGDFNEQFF. The CDR3 DNA is TGTGCCAGCAAGCGATCCCTGGCGGGAGATTTCAATGAGCAGTTCTTC.

V and J are TRBV18 and TRBJ2-7; 9 nucleotides agree with TRBD1. CDR3 length equals 14 residues. The V gene end was trimmed by 5 bases and the J gene end by 7 bases; junction bases not matched to a gene: 9. Germline lookup yields CDR1 KGHSH and CDR2 LQKENI. The DNA of the CDR3 is TGTGCCAGCTCAGCGCAACAGGGGGCGGAAGAGCAGTACTTC. Protein sequence: CASSAQQGAEEQYF.

The chain combines TRBV4-3 with TRBJ2-4, with 14 bases aligning to TRBD2. This CDR3 is 21 amino acids long. The V gene's germline CDR1 is LGHNA and CDR2 YSLEER. The V and J ends lost 4 bases and 1 base, in that order; junction bases with no gene match: 15. CDR3 DNA sequence: TGCGCCAGCAGCCGAGACCCGGGACTAGCGGGAGAGGGAACGGCCAAAAACATTCAGTACTTC. The encoded protein is CASSRDPGLAGEGTAKNIQYF.

The chain carries TRBV9 and TRBJ2-7, with 11 bases identical to TRBD2. The CDR3 consists of 15 residues. Germline CDR1 reads SGDLS; CDR2 reads YYNGEE. V lost 2 bases and J lost 4; bases outside the gene matches: 5. The CDR3 DNA sequence: TGTGCCAGCAGCGTTACTAGCGGGAGAATATACGAGCAGTACTTC. It specifies CASSVTSGRIYEQYF.

The gene calls are TRBV2 and TRBJ2-3, with TRBD1 matching over 7 bases. Trimming took 6 bases from V and 5 from J; bases not matched to a gene: 14. This CDR3 is 16 amino acids long. Germline V gene sequence: CDR1 SNHLY, CDR2 FYNNEI. The CDR3 bases are TGTGCCAGCAGCCCGGTTCGCGGTTCAGGGGGAGATACGCAGTATTTT. Protein sequence: CASSPVRGSGGDTQYF.

The rearrangement uses TRBV6-1 and TRBJ2-1; D is possibly TRBD1 (6 bases). V was clipped by 2 bases and J by 4 bases, with 9 bases between them. This CDR3 is built from 14 residues. Germline V gives CDR1 MNHNS, CDR2 SASEGT. The CDR3, as DNA: TGTGCCAGCAGTGAACAGGGGAATTACAATGAGCAGTTCTTC. Protein sequence: CASSEQGNYNEQFF.

The CDR3 sequence is CASSVGQGYGYTF. CDR3 coding DNA: TGTGCCAGCAGCGTAGGACAGGGCTATGGCTACACCTTC. The chain carries TRBV9 and TRBJ1-2, with 7 bases identical to TRBD1. CDR1 SGDLS and CDR2 YYNGEE come from the germline V gene. Germline trimming cut 0 bases from V and 4 bases from J; bases unmatched to any gene: 0. The CDR3 length is 13 residues.

The chain carries TRBV2 and TRBJ1-2, with TRBD1 matching 9 bases. With V trimmed by 6 bases and J by 0 bases, 2 bases remained unmatched. This CDR3 has 14 amino acids. The germline CDR1 and CDR2 sequences are SNHLY and FYNNEI. The CDR3 loop is CASRGTGPNYGYTF. The CDR3 bases are TGTGCCAGCAGAGGGACAGGGCCTAACTATGGCTACACCTTC.

The chain has TRBV6-5 and TRBJ2-2, with TRBD1 matching 9 bases. The V gene's germline CDR1 is MNHEY and CDR2 SVGAGI. J was trimmed by 6 bases and V by 6 bases; bases with no gene match: 8. The CDR3 length is 15 residues. The CDR3 coding sequence is TGTGCCAGCAGGGATGGACAGGGGATCGCCGGGGAGCTGTTTTTT. As protein: CASRDGQGIAGELFF.

This clone was recorded only once. V and J are TRBV2 and TRBJ2-7; the D gene is possibly TRBD1 (6 bases). The V gene's germline CDR1 is SNHLY and CDR2 FYNNEI. CDR3 length equals 13 residues. The V end was cut by 5 bases, the J end by 1 base, with 9 bases between. CDR3 nucleotides: TGTGCCAGCAGTTACGGACAGTCCTACGAGCAGTACTTC. Encoded protein: CASSYGQSYEQYF.

The V call is TRBV30, the J call TRBJ1-5, with unresolved D. Per germline, CDR1 GTSNPN and CDR2 SVGIG (reference sequence). V lost 5 bases and J lost 2, with 7 bases in between. The CDR3 sequence is 12 residues long. The CDR3 here is CAWSRGNQPQHF. The CDR3 nucleotides are TGTGCCTGGTCCCGGGGCAATCAGCCCCAGCATTTT.

This clone was found once. The chain joins TRBV2 to TRBJ2-5; possible D gene TRBD2, 7 bases. Germline values: CDR1 SNHLY, CDR2 FYNNEI. The germline V and J ends were trimmed by 5 bases and 2 bases, with 15 bases remaining between them. There are 15 residues in the CDR3. The CDR3 spells CASSTQGGLQETQYF. CDR3 sequence (DNA): TGTGCCAGCAGTACACAGGGAGGGCTACAAGAGACCCAGTACTTC.

V and J are TRBV28 and TRBJ2-5; D is ambiguous. V dropped 8 bases and J dropped 5 bases, with 9 bases sitting between them. From germline, CDR1 is MDHEN and CDR2 SYDVKM. CDR3 size: 11 residues. This chain's CDR3 is CASEEMETQYF. As DNA, the CDR3 is TGTGCCAGCGAAGAGATGGAGACCCAGTACTTC.

The chain uses TRBV5-1 and TRBJ1-2; possible D gene TRBD1, 6 bases. V was shortened by 2 bases and J by 4 bases, with 9 bases between the two germline ends. The CDR3 runs 13 residues. Per germline, CDR1 SGHRS and CDR2 YFSETQ. As DNA, the CDR3 is TGCGCCAGCAGCTTCTTGACAGGCTATGGCTACACCTTC. Translated: CASSFLTGYGYTF.

DNA of the CDR3: TGTGCCAGCAGCGCCCGTCCCGGGACAGCTAACTATGGCTACACCTTC. This sequence encodes CASSARPGTANYGYTF. The V gene is TRBV7-2, the J gene TRBJ1-2, with TRBD1 matching 7 bases. The CDR3 contains 16 residues. Germline values: CDR1 SGHTA, CDR2 FQGNSA. Germline trimming cut 5 bases from V and 0 bases from J; bases unmatched to any gene: 9.

This clone was counted a single time. The chain joins TRBV18 to TRBJ2-6; D is uncertain. The CDR3 runs to 17 residues. V lost 1 base and J lost 1, with 11 bases in between. The V gene's germline CDR1 is KGHSH and CDR2 LQKENI. CDR3 region: CASSPLQLTSGANVLTF. The CDR3 DNA reads TGTGCCAGCTCACCACTACAGCTTACTTCTGGGGCCAACGTCCTGACTTTC.

The J gene is TRBJ1-2, the V gene TRBV5-1; TRBD1 might be the D (5 bases). The V end lost 3 bases, the J end lost 5 bases, and 8 bases lay between the germline ends. Germline assignment: CDR1 SGHRS and CDR2 YFSETQ. The CDR3 sequence is 12 residues long. The CDR3 sequence: CASSSQGYGYTF. The CDR3 nucleotides read TGCGCCAGCAGCTCCCAGGGTTATGGCTACACCTTC.

The rearrangement links TRBV24-1 to TRBJ2-1, with a tentative D call TRBD1 (5 bases). The CDR3 contains 14 residues. The ends were cut back, 1 base at V and 7 bases at J, with 10 bases in the middle. CDR1 KGHDR and CDR2 SFDVKD come from the germline V gene. The CDR3 spells CATSDFRVGNEQFF. The DNA of the CDR3 is TGTGCCACCAGTGATTTCAGGGTTGGGAATGAGCAGTTCTTC.

The chain couples TRBV4-3 to TRBJ1-1; possibly TRBD1 for D (5 bases). Trimming took 0 bases from V and 3 from J, leaving 11 bases between them. Germline lookup yields CDR1 LGHNA and CDR2 YSLEER. This CDR3 contains 15 residues. Written as DNA, the CDR3 is TGCGCCAGCAGCCAAGATGCAGGGAGGGACACTGAAGCTTTCTTT. Its protein is CASSQDAGRDTEAFF.

The chain joins TRBV2 to TRBJ1-1; D might be TRBD1 (6 bases). The CDR3 totals 15 residues. Germline values: CDR1 SNHLY, CDR2 FYNNEI. Trimming pared 6 bases from V and 1 base from J, leaving 15 bases between. CDR3 residues: CASRAEGGRNTEAFF. CDR3 sequence (DNA): TGTGCCAGCAGGGCGGAGGGGGGGCGGAACACTGAAGCTTTCTTT.

The chain carries TRBV6-2 or TRBV6-3 and TRBJ1-2; unclear D gene. This CDR3 has 14 amino acids. The V gene's germline CDR1 is MNHEY and CDR2 SVGEGT. V was shortened by 2 bases and J by 6 bases, with 13 bases between the two germline ends. The DNA of the CDR3 is TGTGCCAGCAGTTACATTTTAACAGCAAATGGCTACACCTTC. Protein sequence: CASSYILTANGYTF.